The 14 T cell receptor beta chains below were found in one sample sequenced in a study of CD8+ T cells in alopecia areata. TCR sequencing used cDNA made by reverse transcription of extracted RNA. Sequenced by immunoSEQ multiplex PCR; TCRdb stores in-frame clones only, minus some. The sample shows fewer than 110,000 clones, roughly 56% of them seen only once. This sample's treatment: oral pan-JAK inhibitor, 5-10 mg twice daily. The sample in question was CD8+ T cells sorted from blood, obtained at roughly week 55, from a patient treated with tofacitinib. These receptor sequences come from a human donor with alopecia areata.

The rearrangement joins TRBV25-1 to TRBJ1-1; TRBD1 is a possible D gene (5 bases). The CDR3 extends over 15 amino acids. V lost 4 bases, J lost 5 bases, and 17 bases lay in between. The germline gives CDR1 MGHDK, CDR2 SYGVNS. CDR3 nucleotides: TGTGCCAGCAGTGCCTGGGACCAGGGTCGGACTGAAGCTTTCTTT. Encoded protein: CASSAWDQGRTEAFF.

The genes are TRBV29-1 and TRBJ2-7; the match to TRBD1 covers 9 bases. The germline CDR1 and CDR2 sequences are SQVTM and ANQGSEA. The CDR3 consists of 17 residues. Trimming at V came to 5 bases and at J to 1 base, leaving 15 bases not matched to a gene. The CDR3 sequence is CSVWSFRDGQGSYEQYF. The CDR3 DNA reads TGCAGCGTTTGGTCGTTCCGCGACGGACAGGGGTCCTACGAGCAGTACTTC.

To note about this clone: A clone one base away is much larger, so this may be a read error. The rearrangement joins TRBV7-2 to TRBJ2-7; 11 bases align to TRBD2. The V and J ends lost 5 bases and 6 bases, in that order; junction bases with no gene match: 6. In germline, CDR1 is SGHTA, CDR2 FQGNSA. The CDR3 runs 14 residues. In DNA, the CDR3 is TGTGCCAGCAGCAGTAGCGGGGGGGGCTCCGAGCAGTACTTC. It is translated as CASSSSGGGSEQYF.

V usage is TRBV5-1 and J usage is TRBJ2-5; TRBD2 matches 7 bases. V lost 4 bases and J lost 2; bases outside the gene matches: 8. CDR1 is SGHRS, CDR2 YFSETQ, per germline. This CDR3 region has 15 residues. The CDR3 DNA sequence: TGCGCCAGCAGCGTTGAGCCGCGGGGGCAAGAGACCCAGTACTTC. This sequence encodes CASSVEPRGQETQYF.

The V call is TRBV29-1, the J call TRBJ2-1, with 11 bases fitting TRBD1. The V segment lost 0 bases and the J segment 8 bases; nucleotides outside the gene matches: 6. The CDR3 contains 15 residues. Germline assignment: CDR1 SQVTM and CDR2 ANQGSEA. The CDR3 here is CSVEDGQGARDEQFF. The CDR3 nucleotides are TGCAGCGTTGAAGATGGACAGGGGGCACGGGATGAGCAGTTCTTC.

The V call is TRBV27, the J call TRBJ2-1; possibly TRBD1 for D (6 bases). CDR1 and CDR2 from the germline V gene are MNHEY and SMNVEV (reference sequence). V was pared by 5 bases and J by 7 bases, with 24 bases between. CDR3 size: 17 residues. The CDR3, as DNA: TGTGCCAGCAGTACCCTCCGGACAGAAGGGATGGGGAATGAGCAGTTCTTC. Translation: CASSTLRTEGMGNEQFF.

This clone was picked up one time. V and J are TRBV30 and TRBJ2-7; D gene ambiguous. The V and J ends lost 0 bases and 4 bases respectively, with 7 bases between them. This CDR3 comprises 12 residues. Germline CDR1 and CDR2: GTSNPN and SVGIG (reference sequence). The CDR3 DNA sequence: TGTGCCTGGAGTGTACACCGATACGAGCAGTACTTC. The encoded protein is CAWSVHRYEQYF.

This clone was observed a few times. The chain couples TRBV10-2 to TRBJ1-1; TRBD1 agrees at 7 bases. The CDR3 is 12 amino acids. Germline values: CDR1 WSHSY, CDR2 SAAADI. Trimming at V came to 6 bases and at J to 6 bases, leaving 4 bases not matched to a gene. The DNA of the CDR3 is TGCGCCAGCAGGTCGACAGGGCCTGAAGCTTTCTTT. Translation gives CASRSTGPEAFF.

This rearrangement joins TRBV6-5 to TRBJ2-7, with D perhaps TRBD1 or TRBD2 (5 bases each). Per germline, CDR1 MNHEY and CDR2 SVGAGI. The length of the CDR3 is 14 residues. Trimming stripped 7 bases from V and 3 bases from J, with 16 bases between. The CDR3 region has the DNA TGTGCCAGCACGGTGGAGGCTACAGGCTACGAGCAGTACTTC. This codes for CASTVEATGYEQYF.

V gene TRBV14 combines with J gene TRBJ2-3, with D possibly being TRBD2 (6 bases). The V and J ends lost 1 base and 3 bases respectively, with 14 bases between them. CDR1 is SGHDN, CDR2 FVKESK, per germline. This CDR3 region has 16 residues. The DNA of the CDR3 is TGTGCCAGCAGCCAAGTACAACGGGGGTATACAGATACGCAGTATTTT. Protein sequence: CASSQVQRGYTDTQYF.

This chain connects TRBV29-1 to TRBJ2-4; D perhaps matches TRBD1 (5 bases). The V and J ends lost 4 bases and 0 bases respectively, with 13 bases between them. The germline gives CDR1 SQVTM, CDR2 ANQGSEA. The CDR3 sequence is 15 residues long. CDR3 coding DNA: TGCAGCGTTGCCCCCTCAGGGTTAGCCAAAAACATTCAGTACTTC. It encodes CSVAPSGLAKNIQYF.

V usage is TRBV11-2 and J usage is TRBJ2-5, with D possibly matching TRBD2 (5 bases). This CDR3 comprises 14 residues. Germline loops: CDR1 SGHAT, CDR2 FQNNGV. V was shortened by 3 bases and J by 8 bases, with 16 bases between the two germline ends. In DNA form, the CDR3 reads TGTGCCAGCAGCTTGGCCGACACTCCGGGAACCCAGTACTTC. It codes for CASSLADTPGTQYF.

The chain is built from TRBV29-1 and TRBJ2-5; 7 bases line up with TRBD1. The tail of the sequence fits TRBJ2-7 better, so the J call may be wrong. Germline CDR1 reads SQVTM; CDR2 reads ANQGSEA. This CDR3 spans 12 amino acids. As DNA, the CDR3 is TGCAGCGTTGGGACAGGCTCCTACGAGCAGTACTTC. Protein product: CSVGTGSYEQYF.

The chain uses TRBV2 and TRBJ1-5; the D gene is possibly TRBD1 (6 bases). Germline V lookup: CDR1 SNHLY, CDR2 FYNNEI. The CDR3 runs to 15 residues. V lost 6 bases to trimming and J lost 4 bases, with 16 bases between them. CDR3 coding DNA: TGTGCCAGCAGAGCCAGGGGTGCGGCTAATCAGCCCCAGCATTTT. Translation: CASRARGAANQPQHF.